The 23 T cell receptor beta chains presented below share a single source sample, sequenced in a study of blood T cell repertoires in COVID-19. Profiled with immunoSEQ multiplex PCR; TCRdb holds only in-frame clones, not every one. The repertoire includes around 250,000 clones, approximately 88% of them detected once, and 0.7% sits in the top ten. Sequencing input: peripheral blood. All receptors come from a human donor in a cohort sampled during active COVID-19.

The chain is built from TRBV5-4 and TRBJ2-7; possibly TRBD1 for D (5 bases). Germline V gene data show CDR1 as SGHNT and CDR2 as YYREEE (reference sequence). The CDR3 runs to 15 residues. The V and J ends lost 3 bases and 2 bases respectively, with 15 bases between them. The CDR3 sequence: CASSSPKGQAYEQYF. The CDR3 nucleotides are TGTGCCAGCAGCTCCCCGAAGGGGCAAGCCTACGAGCAGTACTTC.

The CDR3 DNA is TGTGCCAGCAGACCGCAGGGGGAGCCCCACGAAGCTTTCTTT. This gives the protein CASRPQGEPHEAFF. The chain links TRBV27 to TRBJ1-1; 7 bases match TRBD1. The V segment lost 6 bases and the J segment 8 bases; nucleotides outside the gene matches: 12. The germline CDR1 and CDR2 sequences are MNHEY and SMNVEV (reference sequence). The CDR3 length is 14 residues.

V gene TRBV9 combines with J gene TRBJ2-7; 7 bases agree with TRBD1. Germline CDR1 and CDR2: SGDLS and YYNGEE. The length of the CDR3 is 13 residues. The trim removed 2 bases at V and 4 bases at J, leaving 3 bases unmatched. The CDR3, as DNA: TGTGCCAGCAGCGTGAGACAGGGATACGAGCAGTACTTC. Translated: CASSVRQGYEQYF.

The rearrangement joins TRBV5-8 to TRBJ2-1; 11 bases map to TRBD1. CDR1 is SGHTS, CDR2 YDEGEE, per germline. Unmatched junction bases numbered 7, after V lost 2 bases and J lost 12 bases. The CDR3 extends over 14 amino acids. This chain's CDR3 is CASSFGQGASRQFF. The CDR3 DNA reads TGTGCCAGCAGCTTTGGACAGGGGGCAAGCCGGCAGTTCTTC.

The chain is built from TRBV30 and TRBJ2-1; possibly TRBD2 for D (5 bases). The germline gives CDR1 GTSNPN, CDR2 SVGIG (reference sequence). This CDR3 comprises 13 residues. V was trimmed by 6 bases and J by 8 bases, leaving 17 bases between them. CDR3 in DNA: TGTGCCTGTGCCGGAGGCCGCTCAGATGAGCAGTTCTTC. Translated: CACAGGRSDEQFF. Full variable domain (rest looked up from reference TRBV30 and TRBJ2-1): SQTIHQWPATLVQPVGSPLSLECTVEGTSNPNLYWYRQAAGRGLQLLFYSVGIGQISSEVPQNLSASRPQDRQFILSSKKLLLSDSGFYLCACAGGRSDEQFFGPGTRLTVL.

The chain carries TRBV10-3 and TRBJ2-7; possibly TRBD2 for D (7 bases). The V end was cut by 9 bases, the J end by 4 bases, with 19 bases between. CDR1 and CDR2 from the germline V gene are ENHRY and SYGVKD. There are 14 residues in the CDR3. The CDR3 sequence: CAIREGGVSYEQYF. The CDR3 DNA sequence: TGTGCCATTCGCGAGGGGGGGGTTTCGTACGAGCAGTACTTC.

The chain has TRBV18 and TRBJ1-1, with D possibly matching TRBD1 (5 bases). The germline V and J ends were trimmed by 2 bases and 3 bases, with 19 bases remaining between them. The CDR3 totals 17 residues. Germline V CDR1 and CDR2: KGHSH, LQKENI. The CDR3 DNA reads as TGTGCCAGCTCACCAGTCCAGGGCGGGGGTTTCGACACTGAAGCTTTCTTT. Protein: CASSPVQGGGFDTEAFF.

CDR3 loop: CASSIRGGIETEAFF. The CDR3 bases are TGTGCCAGTAGTATCCGGGGTGGGATTGAGACTGAAGCTTTCTTT. The chain is built from TRBV19 and TRBJ1-1; no definite D call. CDR1 LNHDA and CDR2 SQIVND come from the germline V gene (reference sequence). V was cut by 3 bases and J by 5 bases, with 16 bases left in between. This CDR3 spans 15 amino acids.

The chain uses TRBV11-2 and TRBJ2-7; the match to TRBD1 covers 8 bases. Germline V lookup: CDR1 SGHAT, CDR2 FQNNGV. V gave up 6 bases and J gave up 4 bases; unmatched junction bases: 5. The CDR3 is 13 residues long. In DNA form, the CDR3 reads TGTGCCAGCAGTCCAGGGGGCTCATACGAGCAGTACTTC. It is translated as CASSPGGSYEQYF.

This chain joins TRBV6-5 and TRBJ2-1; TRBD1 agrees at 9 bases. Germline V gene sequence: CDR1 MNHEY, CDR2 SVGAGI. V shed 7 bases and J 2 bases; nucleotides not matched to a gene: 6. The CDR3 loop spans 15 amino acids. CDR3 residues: CASTTRDRAYNEQFF. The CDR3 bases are TGTGCCAGCACCACCCGGGACAGGGCCTACAATGAGCAGTTCTTC.

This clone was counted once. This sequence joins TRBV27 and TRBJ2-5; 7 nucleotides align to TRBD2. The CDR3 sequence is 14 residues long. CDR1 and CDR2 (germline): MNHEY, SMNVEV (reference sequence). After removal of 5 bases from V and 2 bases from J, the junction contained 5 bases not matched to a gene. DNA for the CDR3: TGTGCCAGCAGTCCCTCTAGCGGTCAAGAGACCCAGTACTTC. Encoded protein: CASSPSSGQETQYF.

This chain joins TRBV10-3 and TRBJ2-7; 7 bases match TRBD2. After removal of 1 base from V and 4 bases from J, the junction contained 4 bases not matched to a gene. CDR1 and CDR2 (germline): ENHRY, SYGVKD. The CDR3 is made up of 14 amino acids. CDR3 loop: CAISEWASGYEQYF. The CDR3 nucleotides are TGTGCCATCAGTGAGTGGGCTAGCGGATACGAGCAGTACTTC.

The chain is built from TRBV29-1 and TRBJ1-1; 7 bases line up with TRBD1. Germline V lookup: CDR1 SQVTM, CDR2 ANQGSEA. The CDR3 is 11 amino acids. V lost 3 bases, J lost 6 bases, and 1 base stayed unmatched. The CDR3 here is CSVEGTAEAFF. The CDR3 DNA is TGCAGCGTTGAGGGGACAGCTGAAGCTTTCTTT.

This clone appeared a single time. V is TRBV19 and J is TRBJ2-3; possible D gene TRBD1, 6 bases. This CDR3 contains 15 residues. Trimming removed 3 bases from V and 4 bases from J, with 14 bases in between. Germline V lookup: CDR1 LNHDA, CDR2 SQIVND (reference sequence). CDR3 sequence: CASSIGAGAADTQYF. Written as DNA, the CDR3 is TGTGCCAGTAGTATTGGGGCAGGGGCGGCAGATACGCAGTATTTT.

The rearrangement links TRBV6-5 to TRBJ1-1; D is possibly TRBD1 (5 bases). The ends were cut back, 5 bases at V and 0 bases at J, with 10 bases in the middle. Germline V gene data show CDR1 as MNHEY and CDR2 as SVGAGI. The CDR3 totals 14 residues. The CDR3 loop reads CASSPRALNTEAFF. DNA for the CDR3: TGTGCCAGCAGTCCCAGGGCCCTGAACACTGAAGCTTTCTTT.

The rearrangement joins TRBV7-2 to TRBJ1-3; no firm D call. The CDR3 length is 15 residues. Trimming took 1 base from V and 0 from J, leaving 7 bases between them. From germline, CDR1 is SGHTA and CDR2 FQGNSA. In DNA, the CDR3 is TGTGCCAGCAGCTTAGTCAGTTTCTCTGGAAACACCATATATTTT. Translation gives CASSLVSFSGNTIYF. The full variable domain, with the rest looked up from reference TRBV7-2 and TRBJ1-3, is GAGVSQSPSNKVTEKGKDVELRCDPISGHTALYWYRQSLGQGLEFLIYFQGNSAPDKSGLPSDRFSAERTGGSVSTLTIQRTQQEDSAVYLCASSLVSFSGNTIYFGEGSWLTVV.

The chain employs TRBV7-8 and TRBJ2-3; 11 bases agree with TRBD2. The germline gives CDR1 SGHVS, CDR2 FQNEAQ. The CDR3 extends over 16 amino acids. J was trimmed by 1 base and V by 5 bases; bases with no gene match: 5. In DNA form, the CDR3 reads TGTGCCAGCAGCCTTACTAGCGGGGGACGCACAGATACGCAGTATTTT. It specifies CASSLTSGGRTDTQYF.

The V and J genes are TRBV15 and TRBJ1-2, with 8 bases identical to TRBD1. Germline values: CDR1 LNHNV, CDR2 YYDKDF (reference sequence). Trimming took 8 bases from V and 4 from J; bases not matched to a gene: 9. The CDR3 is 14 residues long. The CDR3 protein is CATSPDRDVYGYTF. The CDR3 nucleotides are TGTGCCACCTCCCCGGACAGGGACGTCTATGGCTACACCTTC.

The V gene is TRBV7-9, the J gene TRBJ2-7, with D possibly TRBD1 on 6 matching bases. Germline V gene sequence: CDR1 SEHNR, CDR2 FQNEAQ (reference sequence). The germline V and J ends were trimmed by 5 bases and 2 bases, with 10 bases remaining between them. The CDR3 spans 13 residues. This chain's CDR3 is CASSGTPPYEQYF. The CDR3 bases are TGTGCCAGCAGCGGGACACCCCCCTACGAGCAGTACTTC.

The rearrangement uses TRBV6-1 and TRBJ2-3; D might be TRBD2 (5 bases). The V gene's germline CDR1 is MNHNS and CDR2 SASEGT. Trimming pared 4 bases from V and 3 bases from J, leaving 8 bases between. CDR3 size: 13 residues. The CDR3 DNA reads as TGTGCCAGCAGTGGAGCGGAGACAGATACGCAGTATTTT. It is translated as CASSGAETDTQYF.

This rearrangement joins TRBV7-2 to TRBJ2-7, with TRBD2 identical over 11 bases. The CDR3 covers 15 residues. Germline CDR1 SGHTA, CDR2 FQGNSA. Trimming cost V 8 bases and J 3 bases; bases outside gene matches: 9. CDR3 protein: CASGAGTSGIYEQYF. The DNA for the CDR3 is TGTGCCAGCGGAGCCGGGACTAGCGGCATCTACGAGCAGTACTTC.

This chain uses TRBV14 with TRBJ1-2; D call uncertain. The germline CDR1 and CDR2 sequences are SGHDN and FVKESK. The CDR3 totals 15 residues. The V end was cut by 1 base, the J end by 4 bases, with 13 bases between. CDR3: CASSQAGPRGYGYTF. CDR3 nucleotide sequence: TGTGCCAGCAGCCAAGCGGGCCCCCGGGGCTATGGCTACACCTTC.

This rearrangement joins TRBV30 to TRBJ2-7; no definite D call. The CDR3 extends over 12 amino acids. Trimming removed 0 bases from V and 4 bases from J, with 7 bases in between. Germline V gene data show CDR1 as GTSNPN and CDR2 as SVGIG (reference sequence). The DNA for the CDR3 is TGTGCCTGGAGTGTAGAACGGTACGAGCAGTACTTC. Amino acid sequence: CAWSVERYEQYF.